The 32 T cell receptor beta chains presented below share a single source sample, sequenced in a study of shared clonotypes between healthy human individuals. The protocol was immunoSEQ multiplex PCR, while the TCRdb copy is restricted to in-frame clones and leaves out a portion. This table holds around 1.4 million clones, approximately 98.5% found once. Sequenced material: naive CD4+ T cells sorted from blood. Regarding subset: CD45RA+ positively selected. The origin of the receptors is a man aged 25 to 40 in good health.

The gene calls are TRBV10-2 and TRBJ2-7; weak D call: TRBD2 (6 bases). This CDR3 has 15 residues. Trimming cost V 3 bases and J 2 bases, with 14 bases left between them. CDR1 is WSHSY, CDR2 SAAADI, per germline. CDR3 bases: TGCGCCAGCAGTGAACTAGCCGGACAAGCCTACGAGCAGTACTTC. Protein sequence: CASSELAGQAYEQYF.

The V and J genes are TRBV7-9 and TRBJ1-1; D is ambiguous. This CDR3 is 14 amino acids long. The germline CDR1 and CDR2 sequences are SEHNR and FQNEAQ (reference sequence). V was pared by 5 bases and J by 4 bases, with 14 bases between. CDR3 loop: CASSPPLLVTEAFF. The CDR3 DNA reads as TGTGCCAGCAGCCCCCCTTTGTTAGTCACTGAAGCTTTCTTT.

This sequence joins TRBV28 and TRBJ2-7; the D is unclear. Per the germline V gene, CDR1 is MDHEN and CDR2 is SYDVKM. Trimming stripped 6 bases from V and 5 bases from J, with 11 bases between. The CDR3 length is 12 residues. The CDR3 protein is CASSLLIDEQYF. Written as DNA, the CDR3 is TGTGCCAGCAGCCTCCTCATCGACGAGCAGTACTTC.

The chain carries TRBV5-5 and TRBJ2-2; D call uncertain. V dropped 0 bases and J dropped 3 bases, with 9 bases sitting between them. CDR3 size: 15 residues. Germline V CDR1 and CDR2: SGHKS, YYEKEE (reference sequence). This CDR3 reads CASSLVGRYTGELFF. The DNA for the CDR3 is TGTGCCAGCAGCTTGGTGGGCAGGTACACCGGGGAGCTGTTTTTT.

The chain carries TRBV11-2 and TRBJ2-1, with D hard to call. The CDR3 has 13 residues. Germline V gene data show CDR1 as SGHAT and CDR2 as FQNNGV. Trimming took 2 bases from V and 12 from J, leaving 14 bases between them. CDR3 loop: CASSLNINIRQFF. The DNA for the CDR3 is TGTGCCAGCAGCTTAAATATAAACATCCGGCAGTTCTTC.

This rearrangement joins TRBV18 to TRBJ1-4; TRBD1 agrees at 10 bases. From germline, CDR1 is KGHSH and CDR2 LQKENI. This CDR3 comprises 17 residues. V dropped 2 bases and J dropped 0; count of bases not matched to a gene: 3. The CDR3 DNA sequence: TGTGCCAGCTCACCAAGCGGACAGGGGGCAACTAATGAAAAACTGTTTTTT. It encodes CASSPSGQGATNEKLFF.

The chain carries TRBV5-1 and TRBJ1-4; D is ambiguous. The germline V gene has CDR1 SGHRS and CDR2 YFSETQ. The CDR3 loop spans 13 amino acids. The V gene lost 0 bases and the J gene lost 7 bases, with 7 bases spanning the gap. The CDR3 loop reads CASSLDTAEKLFF. The DNA for the CDR3 is TGCGCCAGCAGCTTGGATACGGCTGAAAAACTGTTTTTT.

The chain couples TRBV11-1 to TRBJ2-1; 16 positions match TRBD2. Germline V gives CDR1 SGHAT, CDR2 FQDESV (reference sequence). This CDR3 is 17 amino acids long. The ends lost 3 bases at V and 2 bases at J; junction bases unmatched: 1. As DNA, the CDR3 is TGTGCCAGCAGCTTGGGGACTAGCGGGAGGGCCTACAATGAGCAGTTCTTC. Residues: CASSLGTSGRAYNEQFF.

The chain recombines TRBV30 with TRBJ1-5; 7 bases match TRBD1. Germline lookup yields CDR1 GTSNPN and CDR2 SVGIG (reference sequence). The CDR3 has 15 residues. V lost 2 bases to trimming and J lost 6 bases; unmatched junction nucleotides: 10. CDR3 bases: TGTGCCTGGAGTCCCACCGGGACAGTGGCTCAGCCCCAGCATTTT. Translated: CAWSPTGTVAQPQHF.

The chain links TRBV14 to TRBJ2-1; no firm D call. The germline CDR1 and CDR2 sequences are SGHDN and FVKESK. CDR3 size: 13 residues. With 2 bases removed from V and 8 bases from J, the gap between germline ends came to 10 bases. The CDR3 region has the DNA TGTGCCAGCAGCCAAAACGTCCCCCATGAGCAGTTCTTC. Residues: CASSQNVPHEQFF.

V usage is TRBV7-9 and J usage is TRBJ2-1, with 8 bases matching TRBD2. The V gene end was trimmed by 0 bases and the J gene end by 2 bases; junction bases not matched to a gene: 3. The germline V gene has CDR1 SEHNR and CDR2 FQNEAQ (reference sequence). The CDR3 runs to 16 residues. The CDR3, as DNA: TGTGCCAGCAGCTTAGCACTAGCGGCCACCTACAATGAGCAGTTCTTC. This codes for CASSLALAATYNEQFF. Full variable domain (outside the CDR3, taken from reference TRBV7-9 and TRBJ2-1): DTGVSQNPRHKITKRGQNVTFRCDPISEHNRLYWYRQTLGQGPEFLTYFQNEAQLEKSRLLSDRFSAERPKGSFSTLEIQRTEQGDSAMYLCASSLALAATYNEQFFGPGTRLTVL.

V usage is TRBV9 and J usage is TRBJ2-1; 8 nucleotides align to TRBD1. CDR3 length: 13 amino acids. Trimming took 0 bases from V and 9 from J; bases not matched to a gene: 2. Germline V gene lookup returns CDR1 SGDLS and CDR2 YYNGEE. The DNA of the CDR3 is TGTGCCAGCAGCGTAGCAGGGGGCGGTGAGCAGTTCTTC. Translation: CASSVAGGGEQFF.

The J gene is TRBJ2-3, the V gene TRBV29-1, with D maybe TRBD2 (5 bases). Germline CDR1 reads SQVTM; CDR2 reads ANQGSEA. The CDR3 runs to 14 residues. V was cut by 2 bases and J by 2 bases, with 11 bases left in between. CDR3 residues: CSVEYLAATDTQYF. CDR3 nucleotide sequence: TGCAGCGTTGAATACCTAGCAGCCACAGATACGCAGTATTTT.

The J gene is TRBJ2-5, the V gene TRBV9; TRBD2 is a possible D gene (5 bases). Germline CDR1 SGDLS, CDR2 YYNGEE. The CDR3 is 14 amino acids. Trimming removed 0 bases at V and 9 bases at J, with 15 bases between. The CDR3 DNA reads TGTGCCAGCAGCGTAGGTGTCGGGTCGGAGGCCCAGTACTTC. It yields the protein CASSVGVGSEAQYF.

This chain's CDR3 is CASSFRRLDDGNEQFF. As DNA, the CDR3 is TGTGCCAGCAGCTTCCGTCGACTAGACGACGGCAATGAGCAGTTCTTC. The chain is built from TRBV7-9 and TRBJ2-1, with a weak D call TRBD2 (6 bases). Germline CDR1 SEHNR, CDR2 FQNEAQ (reference sequence). The V end was cut by 3 bases, the J end by 6 bases, with 18 bases between. The CDR3 is 16 amino acids.

This chain connects TRBV5-5 to TRBJ1-2, with no clear D. The CDR3 contains 15 residues. Germline loops: CDR1 SGHKS, CDR2 YYEKEE (reference sequence). Trimming removed 0 bases from V and 4 bases from J, with 13 bases in between. DNA for the CDR3: TGTGCCAGCAGCTTGGGCTCAGGAGGTTCCTATGGCTACACCTTC. Its protein product is CASSLGSGGSYGYTF.

The V and J genes are TRBV28 and TRBJ2-7; D is unresolved. The V end was cut by 7 bases, the J end by 3 bases, with 10 bases between. The CDR3 sequence is 12 residues long. Germline loops: CDR1 MDHEN, CDR2 SYDVKM. In DNA, the CDR3 is TGTGCCAGCAAGCGCCAGTACTACGAGCAGTACTTC. Protein sequence: CASKRQYYEQYF.

J is TRBJ2-1 and V is TRBV9, with 7 nucleotides matching TRBD1. This CDR3 contains 15 residues. Germline values: CDR1 SGDLS, CDR2 YYNGEE. V was pared by 7 bases and J by 6 bases, with 13 bases of the junction left unmatched. The CDR3 protein is CASEGGDLNANEQFF. For the CDR3, the DNA is TGTGCCAGCGAAGGGGGCGATCTGAACGCCAATGAGCAGTTCTTC.

The V gene is TRBV27, the J gene TRBJ2-1; D may correspond to TRBD1 or TRBD2 (7 bases each). The CDR3 sequence is 17 residues long. V shed 6 bases and J shed 0 bases, with 18 bases lying between them. Germline-derived CDR1 and CDR2 are MNHEY and SMNVEV (reference sequence). This chain's CDR3 is CASRPQGRGLSYNEQFF. The CDR3 coding sequence is TGTGCCAGCAGGCCCCAAGGGAGGGGGCTCTCCTACAATGAGCAGTTCTTC.

The J gene is TRBJ2-1, the V gene TRBV5-4; D possibly uses TRBD1 or TRBD2 (5 bases each). The V and J ends lost 4 bases and 12 bases respectively, with 23 bases between them. The CDR3 contains 15 residues. CDR1 is SGHNT, CDR2 YYREEE, per germline (reference sequence). The CDR3 DNA sequence: TGTGCCAGCAGCCTCCCGGGACGCGCCCGATCGTGGCAGTTCTTC. This sequence encodes CASSLPGRARSWQFF.

This sequence joins TRBV28 and TRBJ2-7, with a weak D call TRBD1 (6 bases). The CDR3 totals 15 residues. The germline V gene has CDR1 MDHEN and CDR2 SYDVKM. Trimming pared 2 bases from V and 5 bases from J, leaving 16 bases between. The CDR3 DNA reads as TGTGCCAGCAGTTTACCACAGGGATACCCCAACGAGCAGTACTTC. Translation gives CASSLPQGYPNEQYF.

The chain links TRBV5-1 to TRBJ2-4; no firm D call. Trimming took 0 bases from V and 0 from J, leaving 10 bases between them. CDR1 and CDR2 from the germline V gene are SGHRS and YFSETQ. The CDR3 contains 16 residues. CDR3 in amino acids: CASSLVSGEAKNIQYF. The CDR3 nucleotides read TGCGCCAGCAGCTTGGTGTCCGGAGAAGCCAAAAACATTCAGTACTTC.

The chain combines TRBV5-1 with TRBJ1-1, with 7 bases that match TRBD1. The CDR3 runs 14 residues. The germline V gene encodes CDR1 SGHRS and CDR2 YFSETQ. J lost 1 base, V lost 5 bases, and 5 bases had no gene match. CDR3: CASRKGQTNTEAFF. CDR3 nucleotide sequence: TGCGCCAGCAGAAAGGGACAGACGAACACTGAAGCTTTCTTT.

The genes are TRBV18 and TRBJ2-7, with unresolved D. There are 14 residues in the CDR3. Trimming removed 0 bases from V and 2 bases from J, with 8 bases in between. The germline gives CDR1 KGHSH, CDR2 LQKENI. CDR3 nucleotides: TGTGCCAGCTCACCACCGTCTACAACCTACGAGCAGTACTTC. This gives the protein CASSPPSTTYEQYF.

This chain connects TRBV9 to TRBJ2-5, with TRBD2 identical over 8 bases. The ends lost 4 bases at V and 0 bases at J; junction bases unmatched: 5. The CDR3 loop spans 15 amino acids. Germline V CDR1 and CDR2: SGDLS, YYNGEE. In DNA form, the CDR3 reads TGTGCCAGCAGCTTTAGCGGGACCTACCAAGAGACCCAGTACTTC. Its translation: CASSFSGTYQETQYF.

This chain connects TRBV19 to TRBJ2-3; TRBD1 might be the D (5 bases). Trimming cost V 5 bases and J 3 bases, with 15 bases left between them. CDR3 length: 15 residues. Per the germline V gene, CDR1 is LNHDA and CDR2 is SQIVND (reference sequence). The CDR3 bases are TGTGCCAGTAGTCCAGGGCACCGAGTGACAGATACGCAGTATTTT. Translating gives CASSPGHRVTDTQYF.

V and J are TRBV6-5 and TRBJ2-5; maybe TRBD1 (6 bases). Germline CDR1 reads MNHEY; CDR2 reads SVGAGI. The CDR3 sequence is 15 residues long. V was cut by 0 bases and J by 1 base, with 9 bases left in between. CDR3 region: CASSYSGQTQETQYF. CDR3 nucleotides: TGTGCCAGCAGTTACTCTGGACAGACCCAAGAGACCCAGTACTTC.

Here the CDR3 DNA reads TGTGCCAGCGCCTTTAGTCCTACATCCTACGAGCAGTACTTC. Translated, it gives CASAFSPTSYEQYF. The rearrangement uses TRBV7-6 and TRBJ2-7; no reliable D call. V lost 8 bases and J lost 1, with 15 bases in between. CDR1 SGHVS and CDR2 FNYEAQ come from the germline V gene. The CDR3 has 14 amino acids.

The V and J genes are TRBV7-3 and TRBJ2-7; 7 bases are shared with TRBD2. Germline V gene lookup returns CDR1 SGHTA and CDR2 FQGTGA. CDR3 size: 14 residues. With V trimmed by 3 bases and J by 4 bases, 6 bases remained unmatched. This CDR3 reads CASSLGGSGYEQYF. CDR3 nucleotides: TGTGCCAGCAGCTTGGGCGGGAGTGGTTACGAGCAGTACTTC. The whole variable domain, remainder taken from reference TRBV7-3 and TRBJ2-7, is GAGVSQTPSNKVTEKGKYVELRCDPISGHTALYWYRQSLGQGPEFLIYFQGTGAADDSGLPNDRFFAVRPEGSVSTLKIQRTERGDSAVYLCASSLGGSGYEQYFGPGTRLTVT.

This clone was seen just once. The genes are TRBV5-5 and TRBJ2-1, with 9 bases aligning to TRBD2. The J segment lost 7 bases and the V segment lost 4 bases, leaving 12 bases of the junction unmatched. CDR1 is SGHKS and CDR2 is YYEKEE in the germline V gene (reference sequence). The CDR3 is 16 residues long. CDR3 sequence (DNA): TGTGCCAGCAGCCCCTCAACCGGGACTAGCTATAATGAGCAGTTCTTC. It codes for CASSPSTGTSYNEQFF.

The chain is built from TRBV7-7 and TRBJ2-1; a weak D match, TRBD2 (5 bases). Germline V CDR1 and CDR2: SSHAT, FNYEAQ (reference sequence). V lost 5 bases and J lost 5, with 10 bases in between. The CDR3 runs to 13 residues. The CDR3: CASSQGLNNEQFF. The CDR3 DNA reads TGTGCCAGCAGCCAAGGACTCAACAATGAGCAGTTCTTC.

The rearrangement joins TRBV7-2 to TRBJ2-5; no clear D gene. Germline V gene data show CDR1 as SGHTA and CDR2 as FQGNSA. The CDR3 has 12 residues. V lost 4 bases, J lost 4 bases, and 7 bases lay in between. CDR3 in amino acids: CASSSDVETQYF. The CDR3 bases are TGTGCCAGCAGCTCCGACGTAGAGACCCAGTACTTC.